Each of the 2 T cell receptor beta chains below was sequenced from the same sample in a study of human T cells and chemical hapten exposure. TCRdb re-called the RACE reads with MiXCR, one entry per CDR3 protein. The sample gives tens of thousands of distinct CDR3 sequences, around 10% of which show up once; 3% to 4.5% is in the top ten. Indicated time point: pre-sensitization, week 0. The treatment denotes: therapeutic diphenylcyclopropenone sensitization with weekly scalp DPC. The sample in question was whole blood, obtained in connection with sensitization to the hapten diphenylcyclopropenone (DPC). The receptors shown here come from a woman between 40 and 50 years old with alopecia areata. Some clones in this sample may be carry-over from other donors' samples.

The sample holds a few counts of this clonotype. The J gene is TRBJ2-3, the V gene TRBV2; D perhaps matches TRBD1 (6 bases). With 6 bases removed from V and 1 base from J, the gap between germline ends came to 14 bases. CDR3 length equals 15 residues. Germline V gene sequence: CDR1 SNHLY, CDR2 FYNNEI. CDR3 coding DNA: TGTGCCAGCAGCGGCAGGGGTTGGGGCACAGATACGCAGTATTTT. Amino acids: CASSGRGWGTDTQYF.

In the case of this clonotype: The DNA is omitted, as the CDR3 cannot be located on it reliably, and the CDR3 follows TCRdb's listing. The chain employs TRBV7-9 and TRBJ2-3; the D call of TRBD2 is as the table states it, not checked on the DNA. Ends included, the CDR3 has 19 residues. CDR1 is SEHNR, CDR2 FQNEAQ, per germline (reference sequence). CDR3 protein: CASSEGLAGSVLGTDTQYF.